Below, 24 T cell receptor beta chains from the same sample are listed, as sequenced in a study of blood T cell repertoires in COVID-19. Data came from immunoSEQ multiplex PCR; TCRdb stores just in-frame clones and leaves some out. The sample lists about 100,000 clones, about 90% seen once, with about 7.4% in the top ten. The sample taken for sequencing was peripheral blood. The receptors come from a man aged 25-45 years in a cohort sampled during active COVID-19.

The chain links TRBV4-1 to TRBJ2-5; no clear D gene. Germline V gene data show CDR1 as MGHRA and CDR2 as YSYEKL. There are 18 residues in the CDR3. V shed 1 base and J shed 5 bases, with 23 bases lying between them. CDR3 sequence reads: CASSQVEPRAAPAETQYF. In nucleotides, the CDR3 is TGCGCCAGCAGCCAAGTGGAACCCCGCGCTGCCCCAGCGGAGACCCAGTACTTC.

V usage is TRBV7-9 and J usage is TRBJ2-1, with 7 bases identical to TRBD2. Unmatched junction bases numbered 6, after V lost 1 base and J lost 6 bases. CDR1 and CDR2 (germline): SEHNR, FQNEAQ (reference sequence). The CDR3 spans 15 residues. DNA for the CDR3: TGTGCCAGCAGCTTAGGAGTCGGGGGGTTCAATGAGCAGTTCTTC. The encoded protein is CASSLGVGGFNEQFF.

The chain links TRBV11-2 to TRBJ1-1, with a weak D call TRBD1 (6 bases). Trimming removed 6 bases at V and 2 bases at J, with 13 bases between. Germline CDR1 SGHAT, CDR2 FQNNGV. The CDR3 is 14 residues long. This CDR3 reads CASRRRTDNTEAFF. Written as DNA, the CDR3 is TGTGCCAGCAGACGTAGGACAGACAACACTGAAGCTTTCTTT.

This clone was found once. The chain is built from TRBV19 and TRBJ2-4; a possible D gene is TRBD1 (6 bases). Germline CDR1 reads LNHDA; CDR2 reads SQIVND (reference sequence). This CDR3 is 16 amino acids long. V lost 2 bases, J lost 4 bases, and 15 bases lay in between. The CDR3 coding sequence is TGTGCCAGTAGTATACCGACCCAGGGGTGGAAAAACATTCAGTACTTC. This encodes CASSIPTQGWKNIQYF.

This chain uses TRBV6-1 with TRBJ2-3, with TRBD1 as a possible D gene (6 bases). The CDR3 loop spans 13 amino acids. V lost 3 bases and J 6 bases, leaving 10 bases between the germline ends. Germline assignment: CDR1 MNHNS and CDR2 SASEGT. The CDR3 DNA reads TGTGCCAGCAGTGACAGGGGAATCGATACGCAGTATTTT. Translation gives CASSDRGIDTQYF.

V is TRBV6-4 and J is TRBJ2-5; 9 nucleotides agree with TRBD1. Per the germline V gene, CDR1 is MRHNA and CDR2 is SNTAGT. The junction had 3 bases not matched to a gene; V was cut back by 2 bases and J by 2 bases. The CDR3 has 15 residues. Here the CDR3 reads CASSDEDRGQETQYF. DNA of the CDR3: TGTGCCAGCAGTGACGAAGACAGGGGGCAAGAGACCCAGTACTTC.

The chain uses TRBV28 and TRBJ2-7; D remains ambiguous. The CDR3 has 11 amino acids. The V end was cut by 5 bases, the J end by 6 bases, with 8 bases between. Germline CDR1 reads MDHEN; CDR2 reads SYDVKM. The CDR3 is CASSLRSEQYF. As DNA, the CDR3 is TGTGCCAGCAGTCTGAGGAGCGAGCAGTACTTC.

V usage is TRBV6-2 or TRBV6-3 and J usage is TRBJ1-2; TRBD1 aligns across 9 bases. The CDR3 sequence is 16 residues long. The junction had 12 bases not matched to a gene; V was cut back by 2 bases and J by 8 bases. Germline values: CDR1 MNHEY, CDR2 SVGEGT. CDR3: CASSYLDPGTGYGYTF. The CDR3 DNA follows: TGTGCCAGCAGTTACCTCGACCCCGGGACAGGGTACGGCTACACCTTC.

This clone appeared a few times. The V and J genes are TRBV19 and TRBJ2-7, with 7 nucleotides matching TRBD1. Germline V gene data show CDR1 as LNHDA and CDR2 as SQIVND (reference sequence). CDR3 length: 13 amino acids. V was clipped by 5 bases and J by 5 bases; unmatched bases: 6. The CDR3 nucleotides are TGTGCCAGTAGTGTGACAGGGAACAACGAGCAGTACTTC. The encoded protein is CASSVTGNNEQYF. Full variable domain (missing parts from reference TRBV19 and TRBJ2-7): DGGITQSPKYLFRKEGQNVTLSCEQNLNHDAMYWYRQDPGQGLRLIYYSQIVNDFQKGDIAEGYSVSREKKESFPLTVTSAQKNPTAFYLCASSVTGNNEQYFGPGTRLTVT.

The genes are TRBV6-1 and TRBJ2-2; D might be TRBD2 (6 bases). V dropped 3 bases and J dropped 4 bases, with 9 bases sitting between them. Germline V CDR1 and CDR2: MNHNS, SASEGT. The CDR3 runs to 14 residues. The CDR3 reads CASSERGGTGELFF. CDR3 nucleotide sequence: TGTGCCAGCAGTGAGAGGGGAGGCACCGGGGAGCTGTTTTTT.

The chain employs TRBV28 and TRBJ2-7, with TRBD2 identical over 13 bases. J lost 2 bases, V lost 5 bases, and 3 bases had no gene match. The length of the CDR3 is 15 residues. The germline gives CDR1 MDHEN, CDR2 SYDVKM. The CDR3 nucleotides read TGTGCCAGCAGTGCGACTAGCGGGGGGCCCTACGAGCAGTACTTC. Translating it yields CASSATSGGPYEQYF.

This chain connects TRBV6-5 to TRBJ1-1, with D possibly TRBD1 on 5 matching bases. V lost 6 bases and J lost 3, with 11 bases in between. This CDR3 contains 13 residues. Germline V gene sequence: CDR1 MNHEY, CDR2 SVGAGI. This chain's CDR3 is CASRRQSDTEAFF. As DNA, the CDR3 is TGTGCCAGCAGGCGACAGTCAGACACTGAAGCTTTCTTT.

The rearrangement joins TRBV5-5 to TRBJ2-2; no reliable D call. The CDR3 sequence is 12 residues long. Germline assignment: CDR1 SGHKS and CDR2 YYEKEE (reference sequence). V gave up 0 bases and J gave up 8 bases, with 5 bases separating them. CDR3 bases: TGTGCCAGCAGCTTGGAACTAGGGGAGCTGTTTTTT. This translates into CASSLELGELFF.

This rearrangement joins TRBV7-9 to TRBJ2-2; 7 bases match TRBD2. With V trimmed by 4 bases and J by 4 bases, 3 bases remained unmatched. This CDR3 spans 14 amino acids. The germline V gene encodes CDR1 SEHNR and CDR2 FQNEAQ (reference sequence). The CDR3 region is CASSSGRGTGELFF. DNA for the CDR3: TGTGCCAGCAGCTCAGGGAGGGGCACCGGGGAGCTGTTTTTT.

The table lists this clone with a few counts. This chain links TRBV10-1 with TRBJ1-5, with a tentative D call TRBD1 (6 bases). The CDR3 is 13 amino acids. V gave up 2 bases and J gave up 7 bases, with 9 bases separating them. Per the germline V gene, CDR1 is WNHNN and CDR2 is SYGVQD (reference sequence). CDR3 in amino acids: CASSEGRGQPQHF. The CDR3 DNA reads TGCGCCAGCAGTGAGGGCAGGGGCCAGCCCCAGCATTTT.

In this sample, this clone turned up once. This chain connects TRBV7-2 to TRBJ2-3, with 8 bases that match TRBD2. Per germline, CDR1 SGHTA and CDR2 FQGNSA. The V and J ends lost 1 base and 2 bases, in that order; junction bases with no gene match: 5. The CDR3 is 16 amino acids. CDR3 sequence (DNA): TGTGCCAGCAGCTTAGGCCTAGCGGGCCTCACAGATACGCAGTATTTT. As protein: CASSLGLAGLTDTQYF. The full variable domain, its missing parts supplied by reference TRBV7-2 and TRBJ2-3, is GAGVSQSPSNKVTEKGKDVELRCDPISGHTALYWYRQSLGQGLEFLIYFQGNSAPDKSGLPSDRFSAERTGGSVSTLTIQRTQQEDSAVYLCASSLGLAGLTDTQYFGPGTRLTVL.

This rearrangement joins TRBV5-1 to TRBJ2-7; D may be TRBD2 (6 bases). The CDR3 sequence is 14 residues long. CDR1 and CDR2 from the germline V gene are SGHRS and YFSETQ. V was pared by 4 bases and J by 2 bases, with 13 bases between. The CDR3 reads CASSPGTFPYEQYF. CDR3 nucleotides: TGCGCCAGCAGCCCCGGGACTTTCCCCTACGAGCAGTACTTC.

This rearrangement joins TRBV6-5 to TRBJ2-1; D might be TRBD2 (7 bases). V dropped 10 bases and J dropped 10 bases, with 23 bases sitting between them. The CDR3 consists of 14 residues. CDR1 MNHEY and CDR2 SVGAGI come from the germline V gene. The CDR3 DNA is TGTGCCACACAACGGGCGGGGGCGCAGGGGGAGCAGTTCTTC. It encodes CATQRAGAQGEQFF.

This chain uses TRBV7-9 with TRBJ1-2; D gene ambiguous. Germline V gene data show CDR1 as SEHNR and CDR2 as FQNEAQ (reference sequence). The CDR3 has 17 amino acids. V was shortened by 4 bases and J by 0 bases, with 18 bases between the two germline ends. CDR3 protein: CASSSIADGLANYGYTF. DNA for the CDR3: TGTGCCAGCAGCTCCATAGCCGACGGCCTAGCTAACTATGGCTACACCTTC.

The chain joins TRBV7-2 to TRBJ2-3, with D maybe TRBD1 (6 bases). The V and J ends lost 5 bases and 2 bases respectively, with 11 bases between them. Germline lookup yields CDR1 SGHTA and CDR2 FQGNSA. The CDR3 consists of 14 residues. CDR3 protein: CASSPQGYTDTQYF. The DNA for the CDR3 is TGTGCCAGCAGCCCACAGGGATACACAGATACGCAGTATTTT.

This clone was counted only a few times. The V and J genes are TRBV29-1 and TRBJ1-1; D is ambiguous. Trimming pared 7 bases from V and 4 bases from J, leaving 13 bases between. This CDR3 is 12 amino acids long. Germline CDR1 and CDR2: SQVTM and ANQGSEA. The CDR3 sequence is CSALRGLTEAFF. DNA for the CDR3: TGCAGCGCCCTCCGAGGGCTCACTGAAGCTTTCTTT.

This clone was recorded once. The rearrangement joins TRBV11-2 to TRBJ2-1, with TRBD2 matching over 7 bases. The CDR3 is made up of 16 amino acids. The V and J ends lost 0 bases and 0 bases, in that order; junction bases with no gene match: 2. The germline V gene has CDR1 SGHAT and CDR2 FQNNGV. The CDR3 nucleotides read TGTGCCAGCAGCTTAGACGGGGGGAGCTCCTACAATGAGCAGTTCTTC. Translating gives CASSLDGGSSYNEQFF.

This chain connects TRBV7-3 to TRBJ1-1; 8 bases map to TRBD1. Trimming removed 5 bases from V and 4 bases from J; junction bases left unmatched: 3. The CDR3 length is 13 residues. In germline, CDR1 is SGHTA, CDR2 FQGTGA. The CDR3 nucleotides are TGTGCCAGCAGCCGGACAGGGCGCACTGAAGCTTTCTTT. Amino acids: CASSRTGRTEAFF.

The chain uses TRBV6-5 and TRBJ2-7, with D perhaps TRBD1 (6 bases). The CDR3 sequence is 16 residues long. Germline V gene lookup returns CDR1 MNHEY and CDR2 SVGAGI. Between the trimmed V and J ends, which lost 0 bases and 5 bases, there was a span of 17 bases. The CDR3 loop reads CASSYSKVRGSHEQYF. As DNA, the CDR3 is TGTGCCAGCAGTTACTCGAAGGTTAGGGGGTCCCACGAGCAGTACTTC.